This TCR beta chain appears in the sequencing data of a study of T-cell memory formation after mild COVID-19. Overall study: TCR clusters were largely donor specific.

The CDR3 spans 12 residues. The germline V gene encodes CDR1 SGHDT and CDR2 YYEEEE. V lost 0 bases and J lost 4, with 4 bases in between. In its sample, this clonotype was seen a few times. Its antigen is undetermined. MiXCR, applied by TCRdb to the 5' RACE reads, yields one record per CDR3 protein. The repertoire consists of about 55,000 distinct CDR3 sequences, with more than 9% occurring once and the leading ten covering roughly 1.2%. Regarding the study as a whole: Memory cells collected pre-infection included some clones that later responded, suggesting cross-reactive memory joined.

Material for sequencing was PBMCs or a T cell subset sorted from them (not recorded which). This receptor was identified in a man between 18 and 35 years old who had mild COVID-19 (a few samples of this study predate the infection). Cell type and time point are not known. The V call is TRBV5-6, the J call TRBJ2-5, with unresolved D. The CDR3 coding sequence is TGTGCCAGCAGCTTGGTAACAGAGACCCAGTACTTC. As protein: CASSLVTETQYF. Complete variable domain (other parts from reference TRBV5-6 and TRBJ2-5): DAGVTQSPTHLIKTRGQQVTLRCSPKSGHDTVSWYQQALGQGPQFIFQYYEEEERQRGNFPDRFSGHQFPNYSSELNVNALLLGDSALYLCASSLVTETQYFGPGTRLLVL.